Here is one TCR beta chain with its context. Antigen specificity is unknown. This sample was taken from a study of T cell responses to AZD1222 COVID-19 vaccine. Study results and limitations: Mapped onto spike, vaccine-associated CD4 TCRs spanned it and were dominant at 160-218 and 743-854. The repertoires were collected only after the peak T cell response.

The data were produced by immunoSEQ multiplex PCR, yet TCRdb's version contains in-frame clones alone and is incomplete. The sample lists more than 75,000 clones, 83% seen once, with roughly 1.3% in the top ten. This CDR3 contains 17 residues. The trim removed 5 bases at V and 2 bases at J, leaving 11 bases unmatched. Germline loops: CDR1 MNHEY, CDR2 SMNVEV (reference sequence). This specimen consisted of peripheral blood, obtained 28 days after the second AZD1222 dose. The V call is TRBV27, the J call TRBJ2-7, with 11 bases fitting TRBD2. The TCR sequence derives from an adult who received the AZD1222 COVID-19 vaccine. CDR3 loop: CASSPLGTSGPTYEQYF. Written as DNA, the CDR3 is TGTGCCAGCAGTCCCCTCGGGACTAGCGGCCCGACCTACGAGCAGTACTTC.